The 23 T cell receptor beta chains given below trace back to one sample, sequenced in a study of cytomegalovirus exposure and HLA in healthy donors. PCR used 60 Vbeta primers and 13 Jbeta primers. Sequencing was performed with immunoSEQ multiplex PCR; in TCRdb, only in-frame clones are kept and a portion is missing. Among some 120,000 clones, around 80% were seen once, and the ten largest hold around 0.92%. Sequenced: PBMCs. The origin of the receptors is a human donor in good health.

The V gene is TRBV5-1, the J gene TRBJ2-7; D is possibly TRBD1 (6 bases). The length of the CDR3 is 16 residues. The germline V gene encodes CDR1 SGHRS and CDR2 YFSETQ. Trimming took off 0 bases at V and 3 bases at J, with 16 bases between the two ends. In DNA, the CDR3 is TGCGCCAGCAGCTTGGGGACAGCAAATGAAGGCTACGAGCAGTACTTC. It encodes CASSLGTANEGYEQYF.

V gene TRBV6-1 combines with J gene TRBJ1-1; the D is unclear. The CDR3 is made up of 15 amino acids. V was shortened by 4 bases and J by 5 bases, with 17 bases between the two germline ends. CDR1 is MNHNS, CDR2 SASEGT, per germline. Here the CDR3 reads CASSAHGPGLTEAFF. Written as DNA, the CDR3 is TGTGCCAGCAGTGCCCATGGTCCAGGTTTGACTGAAGCTTTCTTT.

J is TRBJ1-5 and V is TRBV6-5; D gene unclear. Trimming took off 7 bases at V and 9 bases at J, with 13 bases between the two ends. The CDR3 length is 12 residues. From germline, CDR1 is MNHEY and CDR2 SVGAGI. The CDR3 protein is CASTSEGRPQHF. The CDR3 DNA reads TGTGCCAGCACCTCCGAAGGGAGGCCCCAGCATTTT.

The chain carries TRBV6-6 and TRBJ2-3, with 8 bases fitting TRBD1. Germline values: CDR1 MNHNY, CDR2 SVGAGI (reference sequence). Trimming took 4 bases from V and 6 from J; bases not matched to a gene: 3. The CDR3 loop spans 13 amino acids. The CDR3 loop is CASSLTGVDTQYF. The CDR3 nucleotides read TGTGCCAGCAGTTTGACAGGGGTGGATACGCAGTATTTT.

This chain connects TRBV18 to TRBJ1-5; D is undetermined. Germline values: CDR1 KGHSH, CDR2 LQKENI. The CDR3 is 17 amino acids. The V end lost 2 bases, the J end lost 0 bases, and 14 bases lay between the germline ends. The CDR3 DNA reads TGTGCCAGCTCACCAAGCGCGGTCGGGTATAGCAATCAGCCCCAGCATTTT. It codes for CASSPSAVGYSNQPQHF.

This clone appeared a few times. The chain is built from TRBV28 and TRBJ1-2, with a weak D call TRBD1 (5 bases). Trimming removed 3 bases at V and 7 bases at J, with 15 bases between. CDR1 is MDHEN and CDR2 is SYDVKM in the germline V gene. The CDR3 sequence is 14 residues long. The CDR3 spells CASSFGQAQGGYTF. The CDR3 nucleotides are TGTGCCAGCAGTTTTGGGCAGGCCCAGGGTGGCTACACCTTC.

This clone has just one count. The V call is TRBV5-1, the J call TRBJ2-3, with 8 bases fitting TRBD2. Germline lookup yields CDR1 SGHRS and CDR2 YFSETQ. The CDR3 has 16 residues. The V and J ends lost 0 bases and 2 bases, in that order; junction bases with no gene match: 5. The chain's CDR3 is CASSLGQRGTTDTQYF. CDR3 DNA sequence: TGCGCCAGCAGCTTGGGTCAGCGGGGGACCACAGATACGCAGTATTTT.

The V call is TRBV2, the J call TRBJ1-1; no definite D call. The V end was cut by 5 bases, the J end by 0 bases, with 13 bases between. The CDR3 consists of 15 residues. Germline CDR1 SNHLY, CDR2 FYNNEI. CDR3 coding DNA: TGTGCCAGCAGTAATCTCTGGACTCTGAACACTGAAGCTTTCTTT. The encoded protein is CASSNLWTLNTEAFF.

This sequence joins TRBV5-1 and TRBJ1-5; 7 nucleotides line up with TRBD1. The junction had 10 bases not matched to a gene; V was cut back by 5 bases and J by 5 bases. Germline-derived CDR1 and CDR2 are SGHRS and YFSETQ. This CDR3 region has 15 residues. The CDR3 bases are TGCGCCAGCAGAGAAGGGACAGCTAAGCATCAGCCCCAGCATTTT. This codes for CASREGTAKHQPQHF.

The chain is built from TRBV6-5 and TRBJ2-3; D possibly corresponds to TRBD1 (6 bases). Trimming shortened V by 4 bases and J by 1 base, and 9 bases separated the two germline ends. This CDR3 is 14 amino acids long. Germline CDR1 is MNHEY and CDR2 is SVGAGI. CDR3 DNA sequence: TGTGCCAGCAGTTGGGGGCCTCGCACAGATACGCAGTATTTT. Translated, it gives CASSWGPRTDTQYF.

The rearrangement joins TRBV10-1 to TRBJ1-2; 9 bases agree with TRBD1. The germline V gene encodes CDR1 WNHNN and CDR2 SYGVQD (reference sequence). The V segment lost 4 bases and the J segment 0 bases; nucleotides outside the gene matches: 9. CDR3 length: 17 residues. This chain's CDR3 is CASSGGTGYSPNYGYTF. For the CDR3, the DNA is TGCGCCAGCAGTGGAGGGACAGGGTACAGTCCTAACTATGGCTACACCTTC.

CDR3 in amino acids: CASSLSGRHWETQYF. The CDR3 DNA is TGTGCCAGCAGCTTGAGTGGGCGACACTGGGAGACCCAGTACTTC. This sequence joins TRBV7-2 and TRBJ2-5; D remains ambiguous. The CDR3 spans 15 residues. CDR1 is SGHTA, CDR2 FQGNSA, per germline. V lost 3 bases and J 5 bases, leaving 16 bases between the germline ends. The full variable domain, rest sourced from reference TRBV7-2 and TRBJ2-5, is GAGVSQSPSNKVTEKGKDVELRCDPISGHTALYWYRQSLGQGLEFLIYFQGNSAPDKSGLPSDRFSAERTGGSVSTLTIQRTQQEDSAVYLCASSLSGRHWETQYFGPGTRLLVL.

This clone occurred a few times. V and J are TRBV4-1 and TRBJ2-7, with D tentatively TRBD2 (6 bases). The CDR3 consists of 17 residues. CDR1 is MGHRA, CDR2 YSYEKL, per germline. V lost 1 base, J lost 7 bases, and 23 bases lay in between. The CDR3, as DNA: TGCGCCAGCAGCCAAGTGTTTAATGGGGAGGCCTACCGGGAGCAGTACTTC. It translates to CASSQVFNGEAYREQYF.

The chain couples TRBV19 to TRBJ2-7; a possible D gene is TRBD1 (6 bases). Germline lookup yields CDR1 LNHDA and CDR2 SQIVND (reference sequence). This CDR3 is built from 14 residues. Trimming cost V 5 bases and J 0 bases, with 11 bases left between them. The CDR3 protein is CASSFGRGSYEQYF. The CDR3 coding sequence is TGTGCCAGTAGTTTCGGCAGGGGCTCCTACGAGCAGTACTTC.

This chain uses TRBV5-1 with TRBJ1-4, with 7 positions matching TRBD1. The length of the CDR3 is 18 residues. V dropped 4 bases and J dropped 7; count of bases not matched to a gene: 19. The germline V gene encodes CDR1 SGHRS and CDR2 YFSETQ. The CDR3 bases are TGCGCCAGCAGCGAAAATGACAGGGTTCCTCGTGGCTTTGAAAAACTGTTTTTT. It yields the protein CASSENDRVPRGFEKLFF.

The gene calls are TRBV5-1 and TRBJ2-7; unclear D gene. The CDR3 runs 13 residues. Trimming removed 0 bases at V and 1 base at J, with 5 bases between. Germline V gene data show CDR1 as SGHRS and CDR2 as YFSETQ. The CDR3 nucleotides are TGCGCCAGCAGCTTGGAGACATCCTACGAGCAGTACTTC. Its translation is CASSLETSYEQYF.

The chain combines TRBV27 with TRBJ2-1; TRBD2 aligns across 12 bases. The germline V gene has CDR1 MNHEY and CDR2 SMNVEV (reference sequence). This CDR3 is 17 amino acids long. The trim removed 7 bases at V and 4 bases at J, leaving 11 bases unmatched. This CDR3 is CASTRLAGAPPYNEQFF. CDR3 in DNA: TGTGCCAGCACGCGACTAGCGGGGGCCCCTCCTTACAATGAGCAGTTCTTC.

In its sample, this clone was seen a few times. This chain connects TRBV6-5 to TRBJ2-7; 9 nucleotides agree with TRBD1. Losses at the gene ends were 4 bases for V and 0 bases for J; bases not matched to a gene: 4. The germline CDR1 and CDR2 sequences are MNHEY and SVGAGI. The length of the CDR3 is 15 residues. The CDR3 is CASSLGTGNSYEQYF. The CDR3 DNA reads TGTGCCAGCAGTTTAGGGACAGGGAACTCCTACGAGCAGTACTTC.

The genes are TRBV30 and TRBJ1-1; weak D call: TRBD1 (5 bases). The CDR3 consists of 15 residues. Germline V CDR1 and CDR2: GTSNPN, SVGIG (reference sequence). Trimming shortened V by 6 bases and J by 2 bases, and 19 bases separated the two germline ends. This CDR3 is CACLRPTGDNTEAFF. CDR3 DNA: TGTGCCTGCTTAAGGCCAACGGGGGATAACACTGAAGCTTTCTTT.

The chain combines TRBV4-1 with TRBJ2-1; D might be TRBD1 (5 bases). The V gene's germline CDR1 is MGHRA and CDR2 YSYEKL. V dropped 4 bases and J dropped 0 bases, with 16 bases sitting between them. The CDR3 contains 17 residues. DNA of the CDR3: TGCGCCAGCAGCCGAAAGGGGTCCCAGAGCTCCTACAATGAGCAGTTCTTC. Its translation is CASSRKGSQSSYNEQFF.

With respect to this clone: A junction boundary mismatches the germline segment, possibly from a read error. The rearrangement joins TRBV6-5 to TRBJ2-7; a weak D match, TRBD2 (6 bases). Germline CDR1 MNHEY, CDR2 SVGAGI. The length of the CDR3 is 15 residues. The CDR3 region has the DNA TGTGCCAGCACTTACGGGCGGGGAGGATCCTACGAGCAGTACTTC. Its protein product is CASTYGRGGSYEQYF.

The V gene is TRBV7-9, the J gene TRBJ1-1; 7 nucleotides line up with TRBD1. Germline V gives CDR1 SEHNR, CDR2 FQNEAQ (reference sequence). There are 14 residues in the CDR3. The V gene end was trimmed by 1 base and the J gene end by 8 bases; junction bases not matched to a gene: 7. For the CDR3, the DNA is TGTGCCAGCAGCTTAGGCGGGACAGCCACAGAAGCTTTCTTT. Its protein product is CASSLGGTATEAFF.

This chain joins TRBV10-3 and TRBJ2-6, with D hard to call. CDR1 ENHRY and CDR2 SYGVKD come from the germline V gene. This CDR3 has 17 amino acids. V was cut by 9 bases and J by 0 bases, with 18 bases left in between. This CDR3 is CAIRPSPGNSGANVLTF. The CDR3 coding sequence is TGTGCCATACGTCCTTCGCCAGGCAACTCTGGGGCCAACGTCCTGACTTTC.